This T cell receptor beta chain was recorded in a study of long-term antiretroviral therapy in people with HIV. Points from the study as a whole: No data were available on ART adherence, viral resistance or therapy changes. In HIV, the repertoires covered a tighter span of CDR3 lengths than in controls. After ART, diversity increased yet remained lower than transplant donor controls.

The authors ran the immunoSEQ assay, v3.0, at survey level. Produced via immunoSEQ multiplex PCR; TCRdb's table is partial and in-frame only. The sample lists 25,000 to 30,000 clones, around 84% occurring once. Points on this clone: Its antigen is not known.

The source is a man aged 18 to 29 with HIV. Source: unsorted PBMCs, taken 0.4 years after starting antiretroviral therapy.

CDR3 bases: TGCGCCAGCAGCCAAGATCGACTTATGCGGGAGAGGAATGAGCAGTTCTTC. It specifies CASSQDRLMRERNEQFF. The chain uses TRBV4-3 and TRBJ2-1; 7 nucleotides match TRBD2. Germline V gene sequence: CDR1 LGHNA, CDR2 YSLEER. CDR3 length: 17 amino acids. Germline trimming cut 0 bases from V and 7 bases from J; bases unmatched to any gene: 12.